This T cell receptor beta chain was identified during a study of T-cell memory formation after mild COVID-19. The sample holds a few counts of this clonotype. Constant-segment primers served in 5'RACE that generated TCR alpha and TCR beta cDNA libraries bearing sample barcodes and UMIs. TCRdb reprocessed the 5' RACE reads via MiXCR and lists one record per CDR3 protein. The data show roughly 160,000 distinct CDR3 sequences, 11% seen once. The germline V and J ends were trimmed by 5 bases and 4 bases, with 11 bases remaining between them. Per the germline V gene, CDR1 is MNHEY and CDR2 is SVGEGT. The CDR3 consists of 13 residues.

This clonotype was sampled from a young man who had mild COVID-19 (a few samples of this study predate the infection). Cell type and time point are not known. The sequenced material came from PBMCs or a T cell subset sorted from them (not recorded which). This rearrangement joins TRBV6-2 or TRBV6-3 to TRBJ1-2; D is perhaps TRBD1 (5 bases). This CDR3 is CASSRGPSYGYTF. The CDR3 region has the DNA TGTGCCAGCAGTAGGGGACCGAGCTATGGCTACACCTTC.